The rows below give T cell receptor beta chains drawn from one sample of a study of blood T cell repertoires in COVID-19. Some clones are missing from TCRdb's copy, which holds only in-frame ones; the method was immunoSEQ multiplex PCR. Here the sample spans about 220,000 clones, approximately 90% being singletons. Sequenced sample: PBMCs or T cells enriched from blood (not recorded which). Every receptor here comes from a woman under 30 in a cohort exposed to, infected with or recovered from COVID-19 (not recorded which). The CDR3 runs from the conserved cysteine through the conserved F or W. D genes are given only for firm matches. Where a row states a size, it is once, few, many or the class of an expanded clone; other rows omit it.

J	D	V	length	size	CDR3	DNA
TRBJ2-1	TRBD2	TRBV7-9	16	NA	CASSFDPGGPHNEQFF	TGTGCCAGCAGCTTTGACCCGGGAGGGCCCCACAATGAGCAGTTCTTC
TRBJ1-1	NA	TRBV11-2	16	NA	CASSLMEGIPKVQAFF	TGTGCCAGCAGCTTAATGGAGGGCATTCCGAAAGTCCAAGCTTTCTTT
TRBJ1-6	NA	TRBV5-6	16	NA	CASSLWALSKNSPLHF	TGTGCCAGCAGCTTGTGGGCCTTAAGTAAGAATTCACCCCTCCACTTT
TRBJ2-6	NA	TRBV7-3	14	NA	CASSFHSGANVLTF	TGTGCCAGCAGCTTTCATAGTGGGGCCAACGTCCTGACTTTC
TRBJ2-1	TRBD2	TRBV5-1	13	NA	CASSLEGLAGVFF	TGCGCCAGCAGCTTGGAGGGACTAGCGGGAGTTTTCTTC
TRBJ1-5	NA	TRBV28	16	NA	CASSFSGGFSNQPQHF	TGTGCCAGCAGTTTCAGCGGGGGCTTTAGCAATCAGCCCCAGCATTTT
TRBJ2-1	NA	TRBV7-3	13	NA	CASSLREYNEQFF	TGTGCCAGCAGCTTAAGGGAGTACAATGAGCAGTTCTTC
TRBJ2-3	TRBD2	TRBV4-1	16	NA	CASSRDGGSRTDTQYF	TGCGCCAGCAGCCGGGACGGGGGGTCCCGCACAGATACGCAGTATTTT
TRBJ2-7	TRBD2	TRBV27	15	NA	CASSLVREGRDEQYF	TGTGCCAGCAGTTTAGTACGGGAGGGCCGGGACGAGCAGTACTTC
TRBJ1-4	NA	TRBV9	12	NA	CASSKTGGELFF	TGTGCCAGCAGCAAGACCGGGGGGGAACTGTTTTTT
TRBJ1-3	NA	TRBV5-6	13	NA	CASSFGSGNTIYF	TGTGCCAGCAGCTTCGGGAGCGGAAACACCATATATTTT
TRBJ2-5	TRBD2	TRBV6-5	15	NA	CASSIGRGGRETQYF	TGTGCCAGCAGCATCGGACGGGGGGGCAGAGAGACCCAGTACTTC
TRBJ1-2	NA	TRBV19	13	once	CASHLDSFYGYTF	TGTGCCAGCCATTTGGACAGTTTCTATGGCTACACCTTC
TRBJ2-1	TRBD1	TRBV3-1/TRBV3-2	17	NA	CASSQVRSGQGGNEQFF	TGTGCCAGCAGCCAAGTCAGGAGCGGACAGGGCGGCAATGAGCAGTTCTTC
TRBJ1-5	TRBD1	TRBV18	16	NA	CASSPGTGMSNQPQHF	TGTGCCAGCTCACCGGGGACAGGGATGAGCAATCAGCCCCAGCATTTT
TRBJ2-5	TRBD1	TRBV5-4	13	once	CASSGQGQETQYF	TGTGCCAGCAGCGGACAGGGCCAAGAGACCCAGTACTTC
TRBJ2-2	TRBD2	TRBV9	17	NA	CASSVLTSGGTAGELFF	TGTGCCAGCAGCGTACTGACTAGCGGGGGAACGGCCGGGGAGCTGTTTTTT
TRBJ1-4	NA	TRBV7-6	17	NA	CASSLSAGIATNEKLFF	TGTGCCAGCAGCTTATCAGCGGGAATTGCAACTAATGAAAAACTGTTTTTT
TRBJ2-3	NA	TRBV7-3	14	NA	CASSLEGNTDTQYF	TGTGCCAGCAGCTTAGAGGGTAACACAGATACGCAGTATTTT
TRBJ1-3	NA	TRBV21-1	15	few	CANRGDMGLGNTIYF	TGTGCCAACCGTGGGGACATGGGCTTAGGAAACACCATATATTTT
TRBJ2-7	TRBD2	TRBV5-5	17	NA	CASSRTSVDYGSYEQYF	TGTGCCAGCAGCCGGACTAGCGTCGATTACGGCTCCTACGAGCAGTACTTC
TRBJ1-3	NA	TRBV27	15	NA	CASSRGLDSGNTIYF	TGTGCCAGCAGTCGCGGACTGGACTCTGGAAACACCATATATTTT
TRBJ1-2	NA	TRBV19	13	NA	CASSMSGVPGYTF	TGTGCCAGTAGTATGAGCGGGGTTCCGGGCTACACCTTC
TRBJ2-7	NA	TRBV10-3	15	NA	CAISEGGASSYEQYF	TGTGCCATCAGTGAAGGGGGGGCGAGCTCCTACGAGCAGTACTTC
TRBJ2-5	TRBD1	TRBV6-1	13	NA	CASRRQGGETQYF	TGTGCCAGCAGACGACAGGGTGGGGAGACCCAGTACTTC
TRBJ2-5	TRBD2	TRBV7-9	16	NA	CASSLTSGSVGETQYF	TGTGCCAGCAGCTTAACTAGCGGGAGTGTCGGAGAGACCCAGTACTTC
TRBJ1-2	NA	TRBV3-1/TRBV3-2	12	NA	CASSRGSYGYTF	TGTGCCAGCAGCCGCGGATCCTATGGCTACACCTTC
TRBJ2-3	NA	TRBV13	13	NA	CASSDQGTDTQYF	TGTGCCAGCAGCGACCAGGGGACGGATACGCAGTATTTT
TRBJ1-3	NA	TRBV28	15	NA	CASRGQQGRTNTIYF	TGTGCCAGCAGGGGTCAACAGGGACGGACGAACACCATATATTTT
TRBJ1-5	NA	TRBV18	13	NA	CASSPGSNQPQHF	TGTGCCAGCTCACCCGGGAGCAATCAGCCCCAGCATTTT
TRBJ1-1	NA	TRBV5-4	16	NA	CASSSVPTGGNTEAFF	TGTGCCAGCAGCTCGGTCCCTACCGGGGGGAACACTGAAGCTTTCTTT
TRBJ1-2	NA	TRBV5-6	13	NA	CASSLTEYYGYTF	TGTGCCAGCAGCTTGACTGAGTACTATGGCTACACCTTC
TRBJ2-3	TRBD2	TRBV14	16	few	CASSSSGRKVGDTQYF	TGTGCCAGCAGCTCTAGCGGGAGGAAGGTGGGAGATACGCAGTATTTT
TRBJ1-1	NA	TRBV29-1	13	NA	CSVGPGLVTEAFF	TGCAGCGTCGGGCCAGGGCTCGTAACTGAAGCTTTCTTT
TRBJ2-3	TRBD2	TRBV10-2	18	NA	CASSESPSGAGGPDTQYF	TGCGCCAGCAGTGAGTCCCCCTCTGGGGCGGGAGGTCCAGATACGCAGTATTTT
TRBJ1-2	TRBD1	TRBV2	14	NA	CASSLGQGVSGYTF	TGTGCCAGCAGCCTCGGACAGGGTGTCTCTGGCTACACCTTC
TRBJ2-3	NA	TRBV5-4	16	NA	CASSLGTAPLRDTQYF	TGTGCCAGCAGCTTGGGGACAGCTCCCCTTAGGGATACGCAGTATTTT
TRBJ2-7	TRBD1	TRBV10-3	16	once	CAISEPDRGQAYEQYF	TGTGCCATCAGTGAGCCAGACAGGGGACAAGCCTACGAGCAGTACTTC
TRBJ1-4	NA	TRBV4-1	14	NA	CASSQSGLREKLFF	TGCGCCAGCAGCCAATCGGGACTGCGCGAAAAACTGTTTTTT
TRBJ2-1	TRBD2	TRBV11-2	15	NA	CASSRIAGGGYEQFF	TGTGCCAGCAGCCGAATAGCGGGAGGAGGGTATGAGCAGTTCTTC
TRBJ2-7	TRBD1	TRBV6-1	16	NA	CASSEKGRTGGFEQYF	TGTGCCAGCAGTGAAAAAGGGCGGACAGGGGGCTTCGAGCAGTACTTC
TRBJ2-1	NA	TRBV5-1	14	NA	CASGLSETNNEQFF	TGCGCCAGCGGCCTCAGCGAAACTAACAATGAGCAGTTCTTC
TRBJ2-5	NA	TRBV5-1	13	once	CASSQGRIETQYF	TGCGCCAGCAGTCAGGGTAGGATTGAGACCCAGTACTTC
TRBJ1-5	NA	TRBV6-5	14	NA	CASTMRRGHQPQHF	TGTGCCAGCACCATGAGAAGAGGCCATCAGCCCCAGCATTTT
TRBJ1-5	NA	TRBV2	15	NA	CASSEAGFSNQPQHF	TGTGCCAGCAGTGAAGCCGGGTTTAGCAATCAGCCCCAGCATTTT
TRBJ1-1	NA	TRBV7-9	15	once	CASSSLTAQNTEAFF	TGTGCCAGCAGCTCCTTAACCGCACAGAACACTGAAGCTTTCTTT
TRBJ1-1	NA	TRBV4-2	14	NA	CASSQERLNTEAFF	TGTGCCAGCAGCCAAGAGAGATTGAACACTGAAGCTTTCTTT
TRBJ1-5	NA	TRBV6-6	14	NA	CASSYGGGDQPQHF	TGTGCCAGCAGTTACGGAGGAGGGGATCAGCCCCAGCATTTT